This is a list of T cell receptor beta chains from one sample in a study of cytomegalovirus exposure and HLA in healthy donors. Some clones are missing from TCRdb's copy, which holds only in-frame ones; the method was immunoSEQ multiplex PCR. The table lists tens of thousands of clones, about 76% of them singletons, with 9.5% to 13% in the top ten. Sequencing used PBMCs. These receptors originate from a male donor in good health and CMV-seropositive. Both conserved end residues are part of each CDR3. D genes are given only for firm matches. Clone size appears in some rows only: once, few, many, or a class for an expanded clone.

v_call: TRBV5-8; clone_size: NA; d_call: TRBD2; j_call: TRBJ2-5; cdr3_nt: TGTGCCAGCAGCTTTTTAGCGGGAGGGCCGGAGACCCAGTACTTC; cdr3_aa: CASSFLAGGPETQYF
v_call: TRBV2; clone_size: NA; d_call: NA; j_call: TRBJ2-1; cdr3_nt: TGTGCCAGCATGCGGCTCGCCTCCCTCAATGAGCAGTTCTTC; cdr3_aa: CASMRLASLNEQFF
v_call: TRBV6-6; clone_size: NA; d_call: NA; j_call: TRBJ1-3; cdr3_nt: TGTGCCAGCAGGGATCATCGGGGGGGGTCTGGAAACACCATATATTTT; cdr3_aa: CASRDHRGGSGNTIYF
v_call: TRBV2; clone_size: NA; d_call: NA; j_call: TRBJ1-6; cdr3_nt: TGTGCCACCAACAGGGAGAGTAATTCACCCCTCCACTTT; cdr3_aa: CATNRESNSPLHF
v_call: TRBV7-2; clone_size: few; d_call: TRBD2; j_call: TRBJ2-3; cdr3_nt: TGTGCCAGCAGCCCCCCTGGTTTTAGCGGGGGTTCAGATACGCAGTATTTT; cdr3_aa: CASSPPGFSGGSDTQYF
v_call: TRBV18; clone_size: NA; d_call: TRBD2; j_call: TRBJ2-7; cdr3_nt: TGTGCCAGCTCGACCGCGGGAGGGGGGACCGAGCAGTACTTC; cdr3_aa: CASSTAGGGTEQYF
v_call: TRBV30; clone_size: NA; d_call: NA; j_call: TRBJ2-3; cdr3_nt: TGTGCCTGGACAGGAGGGAGAGATACGCAGTATTTT; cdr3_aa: CAWTGGRDTQYF
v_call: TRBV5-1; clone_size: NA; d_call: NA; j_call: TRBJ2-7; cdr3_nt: TGCGCCAGCAGCGTCTCGGGCTACGAGCAGTACTTC; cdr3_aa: CASSVSGYEQYF
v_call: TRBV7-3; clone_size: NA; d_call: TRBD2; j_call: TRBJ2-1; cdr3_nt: TGTGCCAGCAGCCCCATCGGGAGGAGCTCCTACAATGAGCAGTTCTTC; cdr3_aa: CASSPIGRSSYNEQFF
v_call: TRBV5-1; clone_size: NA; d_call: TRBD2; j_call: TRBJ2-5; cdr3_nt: TGCGCCAGCAGCTTGGGGCAGGGAGGGGAGACCCAGTACTTC; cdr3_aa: CASSLGQGGETQYF
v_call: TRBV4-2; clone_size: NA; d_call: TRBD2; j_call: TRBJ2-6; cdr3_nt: TGTGCCAGCAGCCAACGGACTAGCGGGAGTTACGGGGCCAACGTCCTGACTTTC; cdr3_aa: CASSQRTSGSYGANVLTF
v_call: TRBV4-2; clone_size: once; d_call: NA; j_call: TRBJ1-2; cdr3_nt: TGTGCCAGCAGCCAAGAAGTTCTGAACAGCTATGGCTACACCTTC; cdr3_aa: CASSQEVLNSYGYTF
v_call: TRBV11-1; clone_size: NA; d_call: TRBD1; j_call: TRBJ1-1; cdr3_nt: TGTGCCAGCAGCCGACAGGGGTTGAACACTGAAGCTTTCTTT; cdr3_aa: CASSRQGLNTEAFF
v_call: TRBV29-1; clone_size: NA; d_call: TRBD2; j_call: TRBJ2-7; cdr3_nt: TGCAGCGTAAGACCGGGACTAGCATCCTACGAGCAGTACTTC; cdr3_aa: CSVRPGLASYEQYF
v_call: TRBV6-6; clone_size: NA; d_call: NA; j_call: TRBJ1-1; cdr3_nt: TGTGCCAGCAGTCCATCACTTGTAACGAACACTGAAGCTTTCTTT; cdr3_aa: CASSPSLVTNTEAFF
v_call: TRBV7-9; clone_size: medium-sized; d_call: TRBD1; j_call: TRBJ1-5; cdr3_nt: TGTGCCAGCACTCTAGGGGGCCCCTATCAGCCCCAGCATTTT; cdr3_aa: CASTLGGPYQPQHF
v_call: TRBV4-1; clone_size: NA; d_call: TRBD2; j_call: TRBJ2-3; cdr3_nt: TGCGCCAGCAAGACTAGCGGGTCAGATACGCAGTATTTT; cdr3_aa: CASKTSGSDTQYF
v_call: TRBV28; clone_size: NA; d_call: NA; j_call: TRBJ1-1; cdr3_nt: TGTGCCAGCAGTTTCACGCAGAGTTCAGGCACTGAAGCTTTCTTT; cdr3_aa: CASSFTQSSGTEAFF
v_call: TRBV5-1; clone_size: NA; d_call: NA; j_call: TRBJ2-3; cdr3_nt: TGCGCCAGCAGCACGGGACACGTAGACACAGATACGCAGTATTTT; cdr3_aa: CASSTGHVDTDTQYF
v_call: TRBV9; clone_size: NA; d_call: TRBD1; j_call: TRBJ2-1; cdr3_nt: TGTGCCAGCACCCGGGACAGGGGCGATGAGCAGTTCTTC; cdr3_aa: CASTRDRGDEQFF
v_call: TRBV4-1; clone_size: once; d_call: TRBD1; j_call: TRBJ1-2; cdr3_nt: TGCGCCAGCAGCCAAGATCATCCGGGACAGCGTTTCTATGGCTACACCTTC; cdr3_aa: CASSQDHPGQRFYGYTF
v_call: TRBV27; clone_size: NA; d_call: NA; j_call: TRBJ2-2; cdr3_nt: TGTGCCAGCACCCCGGGAGACTTTAGCACCGGGGAGCTGTTTTTT; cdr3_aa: CASTPGDFSTGELFF
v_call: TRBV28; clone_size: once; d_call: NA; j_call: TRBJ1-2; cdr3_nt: TGTGCCAGCAGCCATTCCTATGGCTACACCTTC; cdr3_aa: CASSHSYGYTF
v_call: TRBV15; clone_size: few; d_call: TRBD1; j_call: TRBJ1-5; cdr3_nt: TGTGCCACCAGCAGGGGACAGGGCCGGTTTGACAATCAGCCCCAGCATTTT; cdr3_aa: CATSRGQGRFDNQPQHF
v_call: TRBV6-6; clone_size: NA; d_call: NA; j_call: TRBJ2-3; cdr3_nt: TGTGCCAGCAGTTACGGCTCCAGAGCGACAGATACGCAGTATTTT; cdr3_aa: CASSYGSRATDTQYF
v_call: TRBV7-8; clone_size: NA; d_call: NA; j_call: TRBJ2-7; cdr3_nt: TGTGCCAGCAGCTTATTACAGGACACTCCCTCTTACGAGCAGTACTTC; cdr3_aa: CASSLLQDTPSYEQYF
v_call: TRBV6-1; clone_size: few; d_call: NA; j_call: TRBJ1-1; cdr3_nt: TGTGCCAGCAGTGAAGCGGCAGGGTCCCAGAACACTGAAGCTTTCTTT; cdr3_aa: CASSEAAGSQNTEAFF
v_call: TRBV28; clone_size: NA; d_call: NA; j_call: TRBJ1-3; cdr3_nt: TGTGCCAGCAGTTTGGGGAGGGCGGGAAACACCATATATTTT; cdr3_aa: CASSLGRAGNTIYF
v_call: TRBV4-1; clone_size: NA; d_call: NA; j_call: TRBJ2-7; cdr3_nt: TGCGCCAGCAGTTATATCGACAGGCAATCCTACGAGCAGTACTTC; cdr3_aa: CASSYIDRQSYEQYF
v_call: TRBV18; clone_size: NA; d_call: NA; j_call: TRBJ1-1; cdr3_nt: TGTGCCAGCGTTCCTACGGCAGGGGCGACGAACACTGAAGCTTTCTTT; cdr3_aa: CASVPTAGATNTEAFF
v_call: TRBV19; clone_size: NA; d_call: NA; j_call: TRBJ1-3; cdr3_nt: TGTGCCAGTAGTTCTACCCCCCGTTTGGACACCATATATTTT; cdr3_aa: CASSSTPRLDTIYF
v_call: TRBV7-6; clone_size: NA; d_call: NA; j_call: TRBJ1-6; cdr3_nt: TGTGCCAGCAGCTTAGCGTCCCCTCCCAGTTCACCCCTCCACTTT; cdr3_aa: CASSLASPPSSPLHF
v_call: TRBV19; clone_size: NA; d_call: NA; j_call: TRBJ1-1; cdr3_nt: TGTGCCAGTAGTATGTACAGGGCCGACACTGAAGCTTTCTTT; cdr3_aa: CASSMYRADTEAFF
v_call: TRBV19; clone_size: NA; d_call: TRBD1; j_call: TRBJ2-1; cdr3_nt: TGTGCCAGTAGTATCCCGGGACAGGGCTCCAATGAGCAGTTCTTC; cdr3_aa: CASSIPGQGSNEQFF
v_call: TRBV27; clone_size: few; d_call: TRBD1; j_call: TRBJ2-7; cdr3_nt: TGTGCCAGCAGTTTATTCGGACAGGGCTACGAGCAGTACTTC; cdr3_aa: CASSLFGQGYEQYF
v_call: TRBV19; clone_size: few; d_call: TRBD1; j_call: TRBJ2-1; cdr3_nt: TGTGCCAGTGGGACAGGGGGCAATGAGCAGTTCTTC; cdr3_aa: CASGTGGNEQFF
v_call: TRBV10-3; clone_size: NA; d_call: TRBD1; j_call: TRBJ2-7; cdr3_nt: TGTGCCATCAGTGAGTCAACAGGGGCCGCCTACGAGCAGTACTTC; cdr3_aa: CAISESTGAAYEQYF
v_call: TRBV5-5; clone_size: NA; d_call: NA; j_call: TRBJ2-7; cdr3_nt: TGTGCCAGCAGCCGGCCCGGAGGGCCCGAGTACTTC; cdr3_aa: CASSRPGGPEYF
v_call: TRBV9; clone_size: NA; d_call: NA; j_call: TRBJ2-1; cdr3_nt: TGTGCCAGCAGCGCTGGAGTCGGAGAGCAGTTCTTC; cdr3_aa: CASSAGVGEQFF
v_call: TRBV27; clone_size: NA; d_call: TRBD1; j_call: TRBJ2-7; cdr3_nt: TGTGCCAGCACCGGGACAGAGTCCTACGAGCAGTACTTC; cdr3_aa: CASTGTESYEQYF
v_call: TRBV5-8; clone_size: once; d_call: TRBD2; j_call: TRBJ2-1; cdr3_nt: TGTGCCAGCAGCACGGGAGGACTAGCGGGAAACTCCTACAATGAGCAGTTCTTC; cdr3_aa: CASSTGGLAGNSYNEQFF